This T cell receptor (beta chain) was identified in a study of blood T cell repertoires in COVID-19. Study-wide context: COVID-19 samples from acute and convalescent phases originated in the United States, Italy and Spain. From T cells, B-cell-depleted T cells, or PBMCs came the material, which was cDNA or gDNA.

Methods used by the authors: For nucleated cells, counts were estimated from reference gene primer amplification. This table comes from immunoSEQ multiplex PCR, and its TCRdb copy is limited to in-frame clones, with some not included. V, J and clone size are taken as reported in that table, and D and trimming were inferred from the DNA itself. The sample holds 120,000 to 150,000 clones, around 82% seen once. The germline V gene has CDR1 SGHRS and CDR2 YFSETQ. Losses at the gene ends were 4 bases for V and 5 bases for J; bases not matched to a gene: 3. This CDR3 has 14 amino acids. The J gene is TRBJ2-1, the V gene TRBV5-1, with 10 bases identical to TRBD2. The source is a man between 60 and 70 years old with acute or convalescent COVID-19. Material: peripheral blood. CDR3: CASSGLAANNEQFF. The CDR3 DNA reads TGCGCCAGCAGCGGACTAGCGGCAAACAATGAGCAGTTCTTC.